The source of this T cell receptor beta chain is a study of T cells in Graves' hyperthyroidism and ophthalmopathy. This clonotype was seen many times. The germline gives CDR1 LNHDA, CDR2 SQIVND (reference sequence). This CDR3 contains 13 residues. The junction had 1 base not matched to a gene; V was cut back by 5 bases and J by 5 bases. Amplification of TCR beta CDR3 regions was performed using RNA transcripts as template. The primer set for the first-round RT-PCR of the TCR CDR3 was HTBI. MiXCR, run by TCRdb on the multiplex PCR reads, gives a single entry per CDR3 protein. The sample includes hundreds of thousands of distinct CDR3 sequences, less than 25% seen only once; the top ten take roughly 12%.

The V call is TRBV19, the J call TRBJ1-5; 9 bases fit TRBD1. The sequenced sample was blood. The origin of this receptor is a woman aged 25 to 39 with Graves' ophthalmopathy. CDR3 amino acids: CASSGTGHQPQHF. The CDR3 region has the DNA TGTGCCAGTAGTGGGACAGGGCATCAGCCCCAGCATTTT.